This is a list of T cell receptor beta chains from one sample in a study of siplizumab effects on memory and regulatory T cells. Assay: immunoSEQ multiplex PCR; the TCRdb copy retains only in-frame clones and omits some. The table has about 26,000 clones, roughly 88% seen once. Sequenced sample: memory CD4+ T cells sorted from blood. Source of these receptors: a human donor in good health. CDR3s include the opening cysteine and the closing phenylalanine or tryptophan. The D gene is left open where the match is weak. Clone sizes are given selectively: once, few, many, or a class where the clone is expanded.

TGTGCCAGCCTCGAAGGGCAGTTCGTGACCCAGTACTTC CASLEGQFVTQYF TRBJ2-5 . . TRBV6-1
TGCGCCAGCACTTGGTCCGGACAGGGGGACACTGAAGCTTTCTTT CASTWSGQGDTEAFF TRBJ1-1 TRBD1 . TRBV4-1
TGTGCCAGCAGCCAAGGGGTCGGAATGAACTCTGGGGCCAACGTCCTGACTTTC CASSQGVGMNSGANVLTF TRBJ2-6 . . TRBV4-2
TGTGCCAGCAGCTTAGATTCAGCGGGAGTCAATGAGCAGTTCTTC CASSLDSAGVNEQFF TRBJ2-1 TRBD2 . TRBV11-3
TGTGCCAGCAGCAGGAAGGACGACGATGGCTACACCTTC CASSRKDDDGYTF TRBJ1-2 . . TRBV6-6
TGTGCCTGGAGTGATAGTGGGGACGAAAAACTGTTTTTT CAWSDSGDEKLFF TRBJ1-4 . . TRBV30
TGTGCCAGCAGTACCGGTCAACTCCAAGAGACCCAGTACTTC CASSTGQLQETQYF TRBJ2-5 . . TRBV6-5
TGTGCCAGCAGCCCAGGGACTACAATTGAAAAACTGTTTTTT CASSPGTTIEKLFF TRBJ1-4 . . TRBV6-6
TGTGCCAGCAGTTTAGGACAGAATAATTCACCCCTCCACTTT CASSLGQNNSPLHF TRBJ1-6 . . TRBV27
TGTGCCAGCAGTACCCAAGGACGGGTAAATGAAAAACTGTTTTTT CASSTQGRVNEKLFF TRBJ1-4 . . TRBV2
TGTGCCAGTACTACCAGGGATGGGAATCAGCCCCAGCATTTT CASTTRDGNQPQHF TRBJ1-5 . . TRBV27
TGTGCCAGCAGCGCAACAGGGCTATGGAACACTGAAGCTTTCTTT CASSATGLWNTEAFF TRBJ1-1 . . TRBV7-2
TGTGCCAGCAGAGGGGACAGGGGGTTCACTGAAGCTTTCTTT CASRGDRGFTEAFF TRBJ1-1 TRBD1 . TRBV5-8
TGTGCCAGCAGCTCCGCGGGAGCTAACTATGGCTACACCTTC CASSSAGANYGYTF TRBJ1-2 . . TRBV5-7
TGCGCCAGCAGCTACCGGGACTCCTACGAGCAGTACTTC CASSYRDSYEQYF TRBJ2-7 . . TRBV5-1
TGTGCCAGCCGGGCGGGAAGCGGCCGAAATGAAAAACTGTTTTTT CASRAGSGRNEKLFF TRBJ1-4 . . TRBV19
TGTGCCAGCAGCCAAACTGGGGGGGGCACAGATACGCAGTATTTT CASSQTGGGTDTQYF TRBJ2-3 TRBD2 . TRBV13
TGTGCCAGCAGTCTGACAGGGCCCAATGAGCAGTTCTTC CASSLTGPNEQFF TRBJ2-1 TRBD1 . TRBV5-4
TGTGCCAGCAGCTTACGGGCTAGCCTTTACGAGCAGTACTTC CASSLRASLYEQYF TRBJ2-7 . . TRBV7-2
TGTGCCAGCAGCTTCCTGCCGGGACTAGCGGGAGTATGGGAGCAGTTCTTC CASSFLPGLAGVWEQFF TRBJ2-1 TRBD2 once TRBV7-8
TGTGCCAGCATCCCGGACACCCGCAACACTGAAGCTTTCTTT CASIPDTRNTEAFF TRBJ1-1 . . TRBV6-1
TGCGCCAGCAGCATAACGGGACAGGGGGCAGGTGGCTACACCTTC CASSITGQGAGGYTF TRBJ1-2 TRBD1 . TRBV5-1
TGCGCCAGCAGCGACCAAGCGGGAGACAATGAGCAGTTCTTC CASSDQAGDNEQFF TRBJ2-1 TRBD2 . TRBV5-1
TGTGCCAGCAGTTTTGCCGGGACAGGGGGAGCCGGGGAGCTGTTTTTT CASSFAGTGGAGELFF TRBJ2-2 TRBD1 . TRBV9
TGCAGCGCCGAACTAGCAGGCAATGAGCAGTTCTTC CSAELAGNEQFF TRBJ2-1 . . TRBV29-1
TGTGCCAGCAGCCAAGATTCGACCCCGATCCGTTCACCCCTCCACTTT CASSQDSTPIRSPLHF TRBJ1-6 . . TRBV4-2
TGTGCCAGTAGTCCTCGACAGGGTAACTATGGCTACACCTTC CASSPRQGNYGYTF TRBJ1-2 TRBD1 few TRBV19
TGTGCCAGCAGCGTGAGCGGGAGGTTCGTAGAGACCCAGTACTTC CASSVSGRFVETQYF TRBJ2-5 TRBD2 . TRBV9
TGTGCCAGCGGTGTCGGTCGCAACAATGAGCAGTTCTTC CASGVGRNNEQFF TRBJ2-1 . . TRBV6-5
TGTGCCAGCAGTTCCAGGACAGGGGGTTCCGGGGAGCTGTTTTTT CASSSRTGGSGELFF TRBJ2-2 TRBD1 . TRBV6-1
TGTGCCAGCAGTATAAACAGGGTGGTCCTCTCTGGGGCCAACGTCCTGACTTTC CASSINRVVLSGANVLTF TRBJ2-6 . . TRBV28
TGCAGCGTGCCTCCGGGACAGGGGTGGGAAGCAGATACGCAGTATTTT CSVPPGQGWEADTQYF TRBJ2-3 TRBD1 . TRBV29-1
TGTGCCATCAAGATGAACACTGAAGCTTTCTTT CAIKMNTEAFF TRBJ1-1 . . TRBV10-3
TGTGCCAGCAGCGTTACAGCGACCTATGGCTACACCTTC CASSVTATYGYTF TRBJ1-2 . once TRBV9
TGTGCCAGTAGTAGGGGACGGCCTTTCGGGGAACTGTTTTTT CASSRGRPFGELFF TRBJ1-4 . few TRBV19
TGTGCCACCAGCAGAGAGCTGGGAGGGAGGAGCTCCTACAATGAGCAGTTCTTC CATSRELGGRSSYNEQFF TRBJ2-1 TRBD2 . TRBV15
TGTGCCACTTGCCCGACAGGGAAAGAATACGAGCAGTACTTC CATCPTGKEYEQYF TRBJ2-7 TRBD1 few TRBV10-3
TGCGCCAGCAGCCAAGGACCGGGGTCGGGCAATCAGCCCCAGCATTTT CASSQGPGSGNQPQHF TRBJ1-5 . . TRBV4-3
TGTGCCTCTAGCGGGAGGTCCTACGAGCAGTACTTC CASSGRSYEQYF TRBJ2-7 TRBD2 once TRBV30
TGCGCCAGCAGCTTGTCCTCGAACACTGAAGCTTTCTTT CASSLSSNTEAFF TRBJ1-1 . . TRBV5-1
TGCGCCAGCAGCCAAGACGTTCCAGATACGCAGTATTTT CASSQDVPDTQYF TRBJ2-3 . . TRBV4-1
TGTGCCAGCAGTGGGCGGTTCGGCGGAAAAAGCACAGATACGCAGTATTTT CASSGRFGGKSTDTQYF TRBJ2-3 . . TRBV6-1
TGTGCCAGCAGCCCACCTTGGCAGGGGATCGATGAGCAGTTCTTC CASSPPWQGIDEQFF TRBJ2-1 . . TRBV5-4
TGTGCCAGCAGCTTATACAGGAACACTGAAGCTTTCTTT CASSLYRNTEAFF TRBJ1-1 . . TRBV5-6
TGTGCCAGTAAGGGGGCGGGGGAGACCCAGTACTTC CASKGAGETQYF TRBJ2-5 . . TRBV19
TGTGCTAGTGGCCACCCCTTCTACCACGAGCAGTACTTC CASGHPFYHEQYF TRBJ2-7 . once TRBV12-5
TGTGCCAGTAGTATAGATCCCGCGGAGGTTGGCTACACCTTC CASSIDPAEVGYTF TRBJ1-2 . . TRBV19